Listed here are 30 T cell receptor beta chains from one sample, sequenced in a study of blood T cell repertoires in COVID-19. Profiled with immunoSEQ multiplex PCR; TCRdb holds only in-frame clones, not every one. The sample carries about 94,000 clones, 80% to 85% recorded once. The sequencing sample was made of peripheral blood. Receptors were obtained from a man aged 60-69 years with acute or convalescent COVID-19.

The rearrangement uses TRBV11-2 and TRBJ2-7; 9 nucleotides align to TRBD2. The V segment lost 0 bases and the J segment 4 bases; nucleotides outside the gene matches: 10. Germline V gene sequence: CDR1 SGHAT, CDR2 FQNNGV. The CDR3 runs to 17 residues. In nucleotides, the CDR3 is TGTGCCAGCAGCTTAGATAGGGCCAGCGGGGGGACTTACGAGCAGTACTTC. Its protein is CASSLDRASGGTYEQYF.

The chain uses TRBV4-1 and TRBJ1-4; 9 bases line up with TRBD1. The length of the CDR3 is 16 residues. Germline V lookup: CDR1 MGHRA, CDR2 YSYEKL. V lost 4 bases to trimming and J lost 9 bases; unmatched junction nucleotides: 12. Written as DNA, the CDR3 is TGCGCCAGCAGCCGACTAGGCCGGGACAGGGCCAAAAAACTGTTTTTT. It translates to CASSRLGRDRAKKLFF.

This chain joins TRBV9 and TRBJ2-2, with D perhaps TRBD1 (6 bases). Trimming took 3 bases from V and 3 from J, leaving 12 bases between them. Germline V gives CDR1 SGDLS, CDR2 YYNGEE. This CDR3 comprises 15 residues. CDR3 nucleotides: TGTGCCAGCAGCGCCAAACAGGGCGACACCGGGGAGCTGTTTTTT. Amino acids: CASSAKQGDTGELFF.

The rearrangement links TRBV6-1 to TRBJ1-3, with D unresolved. The CDR3 has 18 residues. CDR1 is MNHNS, CDR2 SASEGT, per germline. V shed 3 bases and J shed 0 bases, with 18 bases lying between them. This chain's CDR3 is CASSDHARGRTSGNTIYF. The CDR3 nucleotides are TGTGCCAGCAGTGATCATGCCCGCGGGAGAACCTCTGGAAACACCATATATTTT.

CDR3 sequence reads: CASSLKIDPPHDTIYF. The DNA for the CDR3 is TGTGCCAGCAGCCTTAAAATAGATCCGCCCCACGACACCATATATTTT. The chain carries TRBV6-2 or TRBV6-3 and TRBJ1-3, with D unclear. Germline V gene sequence: CDR1 MNHEY, CDR2 SVGEGT. The CDR3 is made up of 16 amino acids. Trimming removed 6 bases at V and 8 bases at J, with 23 bases between.

The chain recombines TRBV6-2 or TRBV6-3 with TRBJ1-5; 10 bases match TRBD1. J gave up 3 bases and V 2 bases, and 4 bases lay outside the gene matches. The CDR3 runs 16 residues. Germline loops: CDR1 MNHEY, CDR2 SVGEGT. The CDR3 region is CASSYTTGGVNQPQHF. CDR3 DNA: TGTGCCAGCAGTTACACGACAGGGGGCGTCAATCAGCCCCAGCATTTT.

This clone was observed a handful of times. This chain links TRBV6-5 with TRBJ2-3, with 7 bases that match TRBD2. This CDR3 comprises 11 residues. The germline CDR1 and CDR2 sequences are MNHEY and SVGAGI. V shed 6 bases, J shed 10 bases, and the junction held 4 bases outside the gene matches. CDR3 residues: CASSQGLAQYF. As DNA, the CDR3 is TGTGCCAGCAGCCAAGGACTAGCGCAGTATTTT.

This chain links TRBV24-1 with TRBJ1-2, with 10 positions matching TRBD1. CDR1 KGHDR and CDR2 SFDVKD come from the germline V gene. Germline trimming cut 8 bases from V and 7 bases from J; bases unmatched to any gene: 12. The CDR3 consists of 15 residues. The CDR3 loop is CATNTTGGASGGYTF. The DNA for the CDR3 is TGTGCCACCAACACGACAGGGGGCGCGTCTGGTGGCTACACCTTC.

The genes are TRBV5-1 and TRBJ1-1; 10 bases are a match to TRBD1. With V trimmed by 4 bases and J by 6 bases, 6 bases remained unmatched. Germline CDR1 and CDR2: SGHRS and YFSETQ. CDR3 length equals 14 residues. The CDR3 region has the DNA TGCGCCAGCAGCGCGGGACAGGGGCTCGCTGAAGCTTTCTTT. Translation: CASSAGQGLAEAFF.

The genes are TRBV11-1 and TRBJ1-2, with 7 positions matching TRBD1. This CDR3 contains 14 residues. The V gene's germline CDR1 is SGHAT and CDR2 FQDESV (reference sequence). V lost 7 bases and J lost 8; bases outside the gene matches: 13. This CDR3 reads CASTSLQGFWGYTF. The CDR3 DNA sequence: TGTGCCAGCACCTCCTTACAGGGGTTTTGGGGCTACACCTTC.

The genes are TRBV28 and TRBJ1-6; D not certain. The CDR3 is made up of 14 amino acids. Trimming cost V 10 bases and J 0 bases, with 10 bases left between them. CDR1 and CDR2 (germline): MDHEN, SYDVKM. As DNA, the CDR3 is TGTGCCACTGGGCCCAGCTCCTATAATTCACCCCTCCACTTT. Protein sequence: CATGPSSYNSPLHF.

The V gene is TRBV7-9, the J gene TRBJ2-1; 7 nucleotides agree with TRBD1. Germline V gene lookup returns CDR1 SEHNR and CDR2 FQNEAQ (reference sequence). The CDR3 contains 12 residues. The V gene end was trimmed by 4 bases and the J gene end by 12 bases; junction bases not matched to a gene: 6. CDR3: CASSSMAGGQFF. Written as DNA, the CDR3 is TGTGCCAGCAGCTCGATGGCAGGGGGGCAGTTCTTC.

This clone was counted between two and nine times. This chain links TRBV7-3 with TRBJ2-7; D gene ambiguous. Germline values: CDR1 SGHTA, CDR2 FQGTGA. V lost 5 bases to trimming and J lost 4 bases, with 9 bases between them. This CDR3 spans 12 amino acids. DNA for the CDR3: TGTGCCAGCAGCCCTAACGGGTACGAGCAGTACTTC. It codes for CASSPNGYEQYF.

The table lists this clone with a few counts. The chain joins TRBV7-3 to TRBJ2-1; 8 positions match TRBD2. Germline lookup yields CDR1 SGHTA and CDR2 FQGTGA. Trimming cost V 2 bases and J 3 bases; bases outside gene matches: 3. This CDR3 is built from 15 residues. The CDR3 sequence is CASSLGSGVYNEQFF. In DNA, the CDR3 is TGTGCCAGCAGCTTAGGTAGCGGGGTCTACAATGAGCAGTTCTTC.

The chain recombines TRBV6-1 with TRBJ2-6; D ambiguous. Germline CDR1 is MNHNS and CDR2 is SASEGT. With 2 bases removed from V and 2 bases from J, the gap between germline ends came to 7 bases. CDR3 length: 15 amino acids. The chain's CDR3 is CASSELSAGANVLTF. In nucleotides, the CDR3 is TGTGCCAGCAGTGAATTGAGCGCTGGGGCCAACGTCCTGACTTTC.

The CDR3 spells CASSDVQGVSGANVLTF. DNA for the CDR3: TGTGCCAGCAGTGACGTACAGGGGGTGTCTGGGGCCAACGTCCTGACTTTC. The chain carries TRBV6-4 and TRBJ2-6, with TRBD1 identical over 8 bases. Germline V gives CDR1 MRHNA, CDR2 SNTAGT. With V trimmed by 2 bases and J by 1 base, 4 bases remained unmatched. This CDR3 is 17 amino acids long.

This chain links TRBV2 with TRBJ1-2, with a weak D call TRBD1 (5 bases). CDR3 length: 13 residues. Germline CDR1 SNHLY, CDR2 FYNNEI. V dropped 5 bases and J dropped 8 bases, with 15 bases sitting between them. CDR3 protein: CASSPQVRLGYTF. CDR3 nucleotide sequence: TGTGCCAGCAGTCCACAGGTCCGCCTAGGCTACACCTTC.

The chain employs TRBV6-4 and TRBJ1-5; D unresolved. CDR1 and CDR2 from the germline V gene are MRHNA and SNTAGT. Trimming cost V 8 bases and J 2 bases, with 10 bases left between them. This CDR3 is 13 amino acids long. CDR3 residues: CASPGVCNQPQHF. The CDR3 DNA is TGTGCCAGCCCCGGTGTGTGCAATCAGCCCCAGCATTTT.

The chain combines TRBV5-1 with TRBJ2-5; a weak D match, TRBD2 (8 bases). The CDR3 sequence is 17 residues long. CDR1 is SGHRS, CDR2 YFSETQ, per germline. V was trimmed by 4 bases and J by 4 bases, leaving 23 bases between them. The CDR3 coding sequence is TGCGCCAGCAGCAGGGGGCCCGGGGGGGCCGAGGGAGAGACCCAGTACTTC. Protein product: CASSRGPGGAEGETQYF.

The CDR3 coding sequence is TGTGCCAGTCACACAGGGCTGGTCAATCAGCCCCAGCATTTT. Translating gives CASHTGLVNQPQHF. The genes are TRBV19 and TRBJ1-5; TRBD1 might be the D (6 bases). The CDR3 has 14 amino acids. Germline assignment: CDR1 LNHDA and CDR2 SQIVND (reference sequence). V lost 8 bases and J 3 bases, leaving 14 bases between the germline ends.

This clone came up a few times. The chain is built from TRBV3-1 (or the pseudogene TRBV3-2) and TRBJ2-3; D call uncertain. The germline V and J ends were trimmed by 4 bases and 9 bases, with 11 bases remaining between them. The CDR3 sequence is 12 residues long. Germline CDR1 reads LGHDT; CDR2 reads YNNKEL (reference sequence). CDR3 nucleotides: TGTGCCAGCAGCCCCGAGTCCGTAACGCAGTATTTT. This encodes CASSPESVTQYF.

The V call is TRBV25-1, the J call TRBJ2-1; 7 bases line up with TRBD2. CDR1 and CDR2 (germline): MGHDK, SYGVNS. The CDR3 covers 13 residues. Trimming at V came to 7 bases and at J to 9 bases, leaving 9 bases not matched to a gene. CDR3 sequence (DNA): TGTGCCAGCACTACTTTTGGGGGGGGTGAGCAGTTCTTC. Residues: CASTTFGGGEQFF.

CDR3 in amino acids: CASSLATSRNTGELFF. The DNA of the CDR3 is TGCGCCAGCAGCTTGGCGACTTCTAGGAACACCGGGGAGCTGTTTTTT. The chain uses TRBV5-1 and TRBJ2-2; no firm D call. CDR1 and CDR2 (germline): SGHRS, YFSETQ. The CDR3 runs 16 residues. V was pared by 0 bases and J by 1 base, with 10 bases between.

The chain has TRBV12-3 or TRBV12-4 and TRBJ1-1; D is uncertain. The CDR3 has 11 residues. With 6 bases removed from V and 2 bases from J, the gap between germline ends came to 4 bases. The CDR3 loop is CASSFNTEAFF. The CDR3 region has the DNA TGTGCCAGCAGCTTTAACACTGAAGCTTTCTTT.

The CDR3 protein is CSAPGSYGYTF. DNA of the CDR3: TGCAGTGCTCCGGGATCCTATGGCTACACCTTC. This chain joins TRBV20-1 and TRBJ1-2; no definite D call. This CDR3 has 11 amino acids. V dropped 5 bases and J dropped 4 bases, with 8 bases sitting between them. Germline lookup yields CDR1 DFQATT and CDR2 SNEGSKA (reference sequence).

The chain combines TRBV24-1 with TRBJ2-1; D is undetermined. The V end lost 0 bases, the J end lost 4 bases, and 18 bases lay between the germline ends. Germline-derived CDR1 and CDR2 are KGHDR and SFDVKD. The CDR3 extends over 18 amino acids. CDR3 sequence (DNA): TGTGCCACCAGTGATTTGAGCTCTGACCTAGGCGGTTACAATGAGCAGTTCTTC. Its protein is CATSDLSSDLGGYNEQFF.

This clone has a single count. The chain combines TRBV9 with TRBJ2-7, with 8 bases fitting TRBD1. Germline assignment: CDR1 SGDLS and CDR2 YYNGEE. Germline trimming cut 0 bases from V and 3 bases from J; bases unmatched to any gene: 8. The CDR3 covers 16 residues. CDR3 coding DNA: TGTGCCAGCAGCGTAGGGGGAGGACAGGGTAGCTACGAGCAGTACTTC. It yields the protein CASSVGGGQGSYEQYF.

The rearrangement joins TRBV10-3 to TRBJ2-2; 10 nucleotides agree with TRBD1. The V segment lost 3 bases and the J segment 1 base; nucleotides outside the gene matches: 2. Germline CDR1 and CDR2: ENHRY and SYGVKD. The CDR3 is 16 amino acids. CDR3 sequence (DNA): TGTGCCATCAGTGACCGGACAGGGGGGAACACCGGGGAGCTGTTTTTT. Amino acid sequence: CAISDRTGGNTGELFF.

The chain is built from TRBV24-1 and TRBJ1-1; D unclear. The germline CDR1 and CDR2 sequences are KGHDR and SFDVKD. The germline V and J ends were trimmed by 5 bases and 5 bases, with 8 bases remaining between them. The CDR3 covers 12 residues. The CDR3 loop is CATSVTGTEAFF. The CDR3 nucleotides are TGTGCCACCAGTGTGACCGGGACTGAAGCTTTCTTT.

This clone turned up a few times. The chain uses TRBV3-1 (or the pseudogene TRBV3-2) and TRBJ2-2, with 8 bases lining up with TRBD2. The CDR3 totals 17 residues. Germline CDR1 LGHDT, CDR2 YNNKEL (reference sequence). V trimming: 1 base; J trimming: 7 bases; junction bases outside the gene matches: 11. Here the CDR3 DNA reads TGTGCCAGCAGCCAAGGAGGAGCGGGGGCCCGGGGCGGGGAGCTGTTTTTT. It translates to CASSQGGAGARGGELFF.